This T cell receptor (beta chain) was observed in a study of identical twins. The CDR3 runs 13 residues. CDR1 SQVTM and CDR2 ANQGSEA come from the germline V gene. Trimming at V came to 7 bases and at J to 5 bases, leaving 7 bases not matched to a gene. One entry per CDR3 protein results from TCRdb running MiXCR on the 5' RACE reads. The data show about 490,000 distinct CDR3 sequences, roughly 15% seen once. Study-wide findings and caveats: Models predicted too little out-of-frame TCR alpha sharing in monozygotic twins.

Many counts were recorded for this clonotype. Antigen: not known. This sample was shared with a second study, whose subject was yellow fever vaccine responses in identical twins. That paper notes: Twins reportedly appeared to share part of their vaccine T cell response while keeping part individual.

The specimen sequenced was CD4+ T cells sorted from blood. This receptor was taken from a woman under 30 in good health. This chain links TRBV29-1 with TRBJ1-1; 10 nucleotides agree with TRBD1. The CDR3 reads CSAGTGAGTEAFF. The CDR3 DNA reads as TGCAGCGCCGGGACAGGGGCGGGAACTGAAGCTTTCTTT. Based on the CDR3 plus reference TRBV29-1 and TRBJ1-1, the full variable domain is SAVISQKPSRDICQRGTSLTIQCQVDSQVTMMFWYRQQPGQSLTLIATANQGSEATYESGFVIDKFPISRPNLTFSTLTVSNMSPEDSSIYLCSAGTGAGTEAFFGQGTRLTVV.